The 4 T cell receptor beta chains below come from one sample, sequenced in a study of T-cell memory formation after mild COVID-19. MiXCR, applied by TCRdb to the 5' RACE reads, yields one record per CDR3 protein. The table shows under 250,000 distinct CDR3 sequences, with less than 20% occurring only once. Sequencing was done on a sample of PBMCs or a T cell subset sorted from them (not recorded which). These TCRs come from an adult woman who had mild COVID-19 (a few samples of this study predate the infection). Cell type and time point are not known.

This clonotype has a handful of counts. DNA for the CDR3: TGTGCCAGCAGCCCCCGACGGGGGAACACTGAAGCTTTCTTT. Protein: CASSPRRGNTEAFF. The chain employs TRBV12-3 or TRBV12-4 and TRBJ1-1; D not resolved. Trimming left V 6 bases short and J 1 base short, with 12 bases between. The CDR3 is 14 residues long.

The rearrangement uses TRBV5-1 and TRBJ2-5; TRBD2 aligns across 10 bases. The germline V gene has CDR1 SGHRS and CDR2 YFSETQ. Trimming removed 7 bases from V and 3 bases from J; junction bases left unmatched: 3. The CDR3 has 13 amino acids. The chain's CDR3 is CASALAGEETQYF. The CDR3 coding sequence is TGCGCCAGCGCTCTAGCGGGGGAAGAGACCCAGTACTTC.

CDR3 sequence: CASRPIGGVEAFF. CDR3 bases: TGTGCCAGCAGACCTATCGGGGGGGTCGAAGCTTTCTTT. V gene TRBV5-5 combines with J gene TRBJ1-1, with D possibly TRBD1 on 5 matching bases. CDR3 length: 13 amino acids. The V gene's germline CDR1 is SGHKS and CDR2 YYEKEE (reference sequence). V was shortened by 5 bases and J by 8 bases, with 16 bases between the two germline ends.

This chain uses TRBV23-1 with TRBJ2-3; 8 positions match TRBD2. TRBV23-1 is placed among ORFs of uncertain function. After removal of 5 bases from V and 4 bases from J, the junction contained 8 bases not matched to a gene. This CDR3 spans 15 amino acids. The CDR3 loop is CASSTVREGPDTQYF. Here the CDR3 DNA reads TGCGCCAGCAGTACCGTTCGGGAGGGCCCAGATACGCAGTATTTT.